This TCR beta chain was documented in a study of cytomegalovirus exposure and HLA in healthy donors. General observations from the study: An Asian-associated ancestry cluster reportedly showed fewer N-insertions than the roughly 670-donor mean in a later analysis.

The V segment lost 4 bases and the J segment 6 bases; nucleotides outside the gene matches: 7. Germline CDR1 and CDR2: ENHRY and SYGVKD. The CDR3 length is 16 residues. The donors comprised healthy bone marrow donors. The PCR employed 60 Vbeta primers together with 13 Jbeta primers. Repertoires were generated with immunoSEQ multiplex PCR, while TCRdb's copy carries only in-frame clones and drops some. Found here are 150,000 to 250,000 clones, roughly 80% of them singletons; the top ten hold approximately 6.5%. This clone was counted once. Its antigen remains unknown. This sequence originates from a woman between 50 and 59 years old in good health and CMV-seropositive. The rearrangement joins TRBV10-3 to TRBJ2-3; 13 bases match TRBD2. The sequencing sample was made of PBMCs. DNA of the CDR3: TGTGCCATCAGTGCTGGGACTAGCGGGGATAGGGATACGCAGTATTTT. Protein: CAISAGTSGDRDTQYF.